This T cell receptor (beta chain) comes out of a study of blood T cells in healthy people across ages. Regarding the study as a whole: PBMCs were not sorted, which prevented a conclusive comparison of naive versus antigen-experienced cells. Roughly linearly, TCR beta diversity per million T cells fell as age increased.

The table lists this clonotype with many counts. Antigen: not known. Sample-barcoded 5' priming and a J-beta primer mix drove a second PCR of roughly 7 to 11 cycles. TCRdb re-called the 5' RACE reads through MiXCR, storing one row per CDR3 protein. The sample consists of more than 800,000 distinct CDR3 sequences, roughly 26% of them appearing once. The germline gives CDR1 DFQATT, CDR2 SNEGSKA (reference sequence). Deletions cut 0 bases from V and 5 bases from J, with 13 bases between. This CDR3 comprises 14 residues. This sequence was found in a woman older than 75 in good health. The sample consisted of blood. This chain connects TRBV20-1 to TRBJ1-2; D is uncertain. The CDR3 DNA follows: TGCAGTGCTAGAGAAGGCTCCGTCGCGTATGGCTACACCTTC. Protein sequence: CSAREGSVAYGYTF.